The 20 T cell receptor beta chains in this list originate from one sample, sequenced in a study of T cell repertoires in cytomegalovirus infection. The antigens for these receptors are not known. A single record per CDR3 protein comes from TCRdb applying MiXCR to the reads. The sample consists of more than 300,000 distinct CDR3 sequences, nearly 35% of them appearing once. The sample was cultured PBMCs, taken from culture after CMV antigen stimulation. The source is a human donor in good health (CMV status not recorded). Some clones in this sample may be carry-over from other donors' samples.

This clonotype was counted ten times or more. The chain links TRBV28 to TRBJ1-1; 7 nucleotides match TRBD1. V shed 9 bases and J 1 base; nucleotides not matched to a gene: 2. Germline CDR1 and CDR2: MDHEN and SYDVKM. This CDR3 is 12 amino acids long. CDR3 protein: CASRTGNTEAFF. CDR3 nucleotide sequence: TGTGCCAGTAGGACAGGGAACACTGAAGCTTTCTTT. The whole variable domain, remainder taken from reference TRBV28 and TRBJ1-1, is DVKVTQSSRYLVKRTGEKVFLECVQDMDHENMFWYRQDPGLGLRLIYFSYDVKMKEKGDIPEGYSVSREKKERFSLILESASTNQTSMYLCASRTGNTEAFFGQGTRLTVV.

This clonotype has at least ten counts. This rearrangement joins TRBV6-1 to TRBJ2-1; 8 bases line up with TRBD2. This CDR3 has 16 amino acids. Germline-derived CDR1 and CDR2 are MNHNS and SASEGT. Trimming removed 6 bases from V and 4 bases from J; junction bases left unmatched: 11. CDR3 nucleotides: TGTGCCAGCAGGAAGGTTGGGCTAGCGGGTTACAATGAGCAGTTCTTC. Its protein product is CASRKVGLAGYNEQFF.

The rearrangement uses TRBV29-1 and TRBJ2-1; 11 bases match TRBD2. Germline V gives CDR1 SQVTM, CDR2 ANQGSEA. The CDR3 is 14 residues long. Unmatched junction bases numbered 6, after V lost 4 bases and J lost 7 bases. The CDR3 is CSVARLAGLNEQFF. CDR3 sequence (DNA): TGCAGCGTTGCCCGACTAGCGGGATTGAATGAGCAGTTCTTC.

V gene TRBV6-2 or TRBV6-3 combines with J gene TRBJ2-1, with D uncertain. The germline V and J ends were trimmed by 7 bases and 6 bases, with 19 bases remaining between them. The CDR3 loop spans 15 amino acids. The germline V gene has CDR1 MNHEY and CDR2 SVGEGT. The CDR3 bases are TGTGCCAGCAATTCCCTCGGCGGCCGGTTCAATGAGCAGTTCTTC. Translated, it gives CASNSLGGRFNEQFF.

This clonotype was seen only a few times. J is TRBJ1-5 and V is TRBV2; the D is unclear. Trimming took 4 bases from V and 5 from J, leaving 12 bases between them. CDR1 is SNHLY and CDR2 is FYNNEI in the germline V gene. The CDR3 is 14 amino acids. The CDR3 DNA sequence: TGTGCCAGCAGTGGAGAGGGTGGAGATCAGCCCCAGCATTTT. The encoded protein is CASSGEGGDQPQHF.

The gene calls are TRBV7-9 and TRBJ2-5, with 7 bases identical to TRBD1. Germline V gives CDR1 SEHNR, CDR2 FQNEAQ (reference sequence). This CDR3 contains 15 residues. Trimming removed 5 bases from V and 5 bases from J; junction bases left unmatched: 11. For the CDR3, the DNA is TGTGCCAGCAGCCCCCAAACAGGGGCTACGGAGACCCAGTACTTC. Residues: CASSPQTGATETQYF.

This clonotype was picked up a small number of times. The chain recombines TRBV7-2 with TRBJ2-5, with 7 bases matching TRBD2. The CDR3 totals 15 residues. With V trimmed by 4 bases and J by 5 bases, 10 bases remained unmatched. Germline lookup yields CDR1 SGHTA and CDR2 FQGNSA. CDR3 nucleotide sequence: TGTGCCAGCAGCTCAAGCGAGGGGAGGGCGGAGACCCAGTACTTC. Translation: CASSSSEGRAETQYF.

The table lists this clonotype with a few counts. The V gene is TRBV28, the J gene TRBJ2-7; TRBD1 matches 8 bases. The germline V gene has CDR1 MDHEN and CDR2 SYDVKM. Unmatched junction bases numbered 9, after V lost 5 bases and J lost 0 bases. This CDR3 contains 16 residues. CDR3 protein: CASSSPGQASSYEQYF. In DNA, the CDR3 is TGTGCCAGCAGTAGTCCGGGACAGGCGAGCTCCTACGAGCAGTACTTC.

This clonotype was seen repeatedly, ten times or more. The chain carries TRBV7-8 and TRBJ2-7; possibly TRBD2 for D (6 bases). Germline-derived CDR1 and CDR2 are SGHVS and FQNEAQ. The CDR3 is made up of 14 amino acids. The V end lost 1 base, the J end lost 1 base, and 8 bases lay between the germline ends. The CDR3 region has the DNA TGTGCCAGCAGCTTAGATCGGGGGTCCTACGAGCAGTACGTC. This translates into CASSLDRGSYEQYV.

CDR3 nucleotide sequence: TGTGCCAGCAGCCGTTTAGGTGGTGGCGAGACGCAGTATTTT. It is translated as CASSRLGGGETQYF. J is TRBJ2-3 and V is TRBV7-8; D unclear. V lost 5 bases and J lost 9, with 18 bases in between. This CDR3 is built from 14 residues. Germline V gene lookup returns CDR1 SGHVS and CDR2 FQNEAQ.

In its sample, this clonotype was seen a few times. The CDR3 loop reads CASSPYKNSNQPQHF. The CDR3 nucleotides read TGTGCCAGCAGCCCATATAAAAATAGCAATCAGCCCCAGCATTTT. The chain joins TRBV12-3 or TRBV12-4 to TRBJ1-5, with D unresolved. CDR3 length: 15 amino acids. V was cut by 6 bases and J by 0 bases, with 12 bases left in between.

This clonotype has ten or more counts. The gene calls are TRBV7-3 and TRBJ2-1; 11 nucleotides agree with TRBD1. Unmatched junction bases numbered 5, after V lost 5 bases and J lost 8 bases. Germline lookup yields CDR1 SGHTA and CDR2 FQGTGA. This CDR3 comprises 14 residues. The CDR3 is CASSPDRGLDEQFF. DNA of the CDR3: TGTGCCAGCAGCCCGGACAGGGGGCTCGATGAGCAGTTCTTC. Based on the CDR3 plus reference TRBV7-3 and TRBJ2-1, the full variable domain is GAGVSQTPSNKVTEKGKYVELRCDPISGHTALYWYRQSLGQGPEFLIYFQGTGAADDSGLPNDRFFAVRPEGSVSTLKIQRTERGDSAVYLCASSPDRGLDEQFFGPGTRLTVL.

This chain links TRBV12-3 or TRBV12-4 with TRBJ2-7, with 12 bases aligning to TRBD1. The J segment lost 6 bases and the V segment lost 5 bases, leaving 2 bases of the junction unmatched. The CDR3 sequence is 13 residues long. CDR3 bases: TGTGCCAGCAGTCGGGACAGGGGGCTCGAGCAGTACGTC. Translation gives CASSRDRGLEQYV.

This rearrangement joins TRBV11-2 to TRBJ2-2; D gene uncertain. V lost 5 bases and J 2 bases, leaving 21 bases between the germline ends. This CDR3 is built from 18 residues. Germline assignment: CDR1 SGHAT and CDR2 FQNNGV. In DNA form, the CDR3 reads TGTGCCAGCAGCCCCCGCGACTGGGGTTTAGAAAACACCGGGGAGCTGTTTTTT. It encodes CASSPRDWGLENTGELFF. The variable domain in full, with the rest retrieved from reference TRBV11-2 and TRBJ2-2, is EAGVAQSPRYKIIEKRQSVAFWCNPISGHATLYWYQQILGQGPKLLIQFQNNGVVDDSQLPKDRFSAERLKGVDSTLKIQPAKLEDSAVYLCASSPRDWGLENTGELFFGEGSRLTVL.

The sample holds a few counts of this clonotype. This sequence joins TRBV6-1 and TRBJ2-7, with TRBD1 matching 11 bases. The CDR3 covers 15 residues. V was clipped by 6 bases and J by 1 base; unmatched bases: 5. Germline CDR1 MNHNS, CDR2 SASEGT. Here the CDR3 DNA reads TGTGCCAGCAGCCAGGGACAGGGGGGGTCCTACGAGCAGTACTTC. Translation gives CASSQGQGGSYEQYF.

The chain carries TRBV27 and TRBJ1-4, with D unclear. V lost 6 bases and J 8 bases, leaving 10 bases between the germline ends. The CDR3 is 12 amino acids. Germline loops: CDR1 MNHEY, CDR2 SMNVEV (reference sequence). CDR3 sequence (DNA): TGTGCCAGCAGAAGCCTCCGAGAAAAACTGTTTTTT. Protein: CASRSLREKLFF.

The chain joins TRBV18 to TRBJ1-5; maybe TRBD1 (6 bases). Germline V gene data show CDR1 as KGHSH and CDR2 as LQKENI. This CDR3 spans 16 amino acids. Trimming stripped 3 bases from V and 2 bases from J, with 14 bases between. The CDR3 coding sequence is TGTGCCAGCTCACCCCAGTACAGGGTTGGCAATCAGCCCCAGCATTTT. It codes for CASSPQYRVGNQPQHF.

In its sample, this clonotype was seen many times. The rearrangement links TRBV7-2 to TRBJ2-7; D unresolved. The germline V and J ends were trimmed by 3 bases and 3 bases, with 9 bases remaining between them. CDR3 length equals 13 residues. CDR1 and CDR2 (germline): SGHTA, FQGNSA. The CDR3 loop is CASSLGVLYEQYF. DNA for the CDR3: TGTGCCAGCAGCTTGGGTGTACTCTACGAGCAGTACTTC.

The sample holds a few counts of this clonotype. The chain combines TRBV7-3 with TRBJ2-2; 7 bases map to TRBD2. Germline V gives CDR1 SGHTA, CDR2 FQGTGA. Trimming removed 2 bases from V and 2 bases from J; junction bases left unmatched: 8. The CDR3 contains 17 residues. As DNA, the CDR3 is TGTGCCAGCAGCTTAGCAGGTGGCGGGAGTAACACCGGGGAGCTGTTTTTT. Translation gives CASSLAGGGSNTGELFF.

This clonotype was seen more than once but under ten times. This chain uses TRBV11-2 with TRBJ2-5, with D unresolved. From germline, CDR1 is SGHAT and CDR2 FQNNGV. Trimming cost V 2 bases and J 4 bases, with 8 bases left between them. The CDR3 loop spans 13 amino acids. The CDR3 is CASSLSLSETQYF. As DNA, the CDR3 is TGTGCCAGCAGCTTAAGTTTGTCAGAGACCCAGTACTTC.